The sequence of this T cell receptor (beta chain) was determined in a study of blood T cell repertoires in COVID-19. The overall study: T cells, B-cell-depleted T cells, or PBMCs provided the cDNA or gDNA that served as material.

A single count supports this clone. CDR3 length equals 15 residues. The germline V gene has CDR1 SGHAT and CDR2 FQNNGV. Trimming removed 0 bases from V and 1 base from J, with 9 bases in between. Per the study methods: Nucleated cell number was recorded as an estimate derived from reference gene primer amplification. TCRdb's table, derived via immunoSEQ multiplex PCR, lists solely in-frame clones and lacks some. The V and J calls and clone size were taken over from that table, and D and trimming were inferred from the DNA. This sample has 250,000 to 300,000 clones; roughly 80% occur once, and the top ten carry 4.5% to 6%. Membership in each cohort depended on participant-reported clinical history.

The sample comprised PBMCs or T cells enriched from blood (not recorded which). The TCR originated in a man aged 40-50 years who had been exposed to COVID-19. J is TRBJ1-1 and V is TRBV11-2, with D hard to call. This chain's CDR3 is CASSLEEVGNTEAFF. The CDR3, as DNA: TGTGCCAGCAGCTTAGAGGAGGTGGGGAACACTGAAGCTTTCTTT. Together with reference TRBV11-2 and TRBJ1-1, the CDR3 gives the full variable domain: EAGVAQSPRYKIIEKRQSVAFWCNPISGHATLYWYQQILGQGPKLLIQFQNNGVVDDSQLPKDRFSAERLKGVDSTLKIQPAKLEDSAVYLCASSLEEVGNTEAFFGQGTRLTVV.